What follows describes a single T cell receptor beta chain. Its antigen remains unidentified. This CDR3 spans 13 amino acids. J gave up 6 bases and V 3 bases, and 2 bases lay outside the gene matches. Germline V lookup: CDR1 MGHRA, CDR2 YSYEKL. Repertoires were generated with immunoSEQ multiplex PCR, while TCRdb's copy carries only in-frame clones and drops some. This table has about 4,600 clones, approximately 61% appearing once. This entry comes from a study of CD8 T cell repertoires and HIV-1 epitope variants. Overall study: Controls included no peptide, Ebola AY9 epitope, and a CMV, EBV, flu pool. Autologous T cell-negative cells served as antigen-presenting cells in equal numbers. Epitopes were three Gag families plus Nef HW9 and YT9.

General observations from the study: Fewer than ten TCR beta clonotypes were antigen-specific, roughly six apparently recognizing autologous or escape variants.

The chain has TRBV4-1 and TRBJ2-7; 10 bases are shared with TRBD2. The receptor's source is a male donor with HIV. The specimen was cultured CD8+ T cells derived from PBMCs. CDR3 nucleotides: TGCGCCAGCAGCCAGGGACTAGCGCGCGAGCAGTACTTC. This codes for CASSQGLAREQYF.